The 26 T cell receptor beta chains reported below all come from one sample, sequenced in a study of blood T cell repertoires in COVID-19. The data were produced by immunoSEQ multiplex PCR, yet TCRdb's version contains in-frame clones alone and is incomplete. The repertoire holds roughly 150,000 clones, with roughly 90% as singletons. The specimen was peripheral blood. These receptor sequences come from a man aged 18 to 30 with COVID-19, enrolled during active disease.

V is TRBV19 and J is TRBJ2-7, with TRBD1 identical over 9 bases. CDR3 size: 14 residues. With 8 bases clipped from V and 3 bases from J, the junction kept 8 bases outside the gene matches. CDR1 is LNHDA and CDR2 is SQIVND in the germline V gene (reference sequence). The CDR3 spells CASCPGTGNYEQYF. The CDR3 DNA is TGTGCCAGTTGTCCCGGGACAGGGAACTACGAGCAGTACTTC.

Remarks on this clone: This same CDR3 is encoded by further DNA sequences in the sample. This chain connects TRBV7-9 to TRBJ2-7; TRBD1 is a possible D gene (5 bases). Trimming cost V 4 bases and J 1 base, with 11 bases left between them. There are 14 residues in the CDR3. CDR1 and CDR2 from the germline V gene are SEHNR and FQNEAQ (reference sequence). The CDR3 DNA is TGTGCCAGCAGCTCCCGAGACAGATCCTACGAGCAGTACTTC. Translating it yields CASSSRDRSYEQYF.

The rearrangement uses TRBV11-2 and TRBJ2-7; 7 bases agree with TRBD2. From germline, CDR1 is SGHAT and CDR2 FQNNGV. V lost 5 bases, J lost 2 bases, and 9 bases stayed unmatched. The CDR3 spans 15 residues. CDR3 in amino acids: CASSISGYAPYEQYF. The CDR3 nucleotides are TGTGCCAGCAGCATTAGCGGGTACGCCCCCTACGAGCAGTACTTC. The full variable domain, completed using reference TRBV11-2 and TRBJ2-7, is EAGVAQSPRYKIIEKRQSVAFWCNPISGHATLYWYQQILGQGPKLLIQFQNNGVVDDSQLPKDRFSAERLKGVDSTLKIQPAKLEDSAVYLCASSISGYAPYEQYFGPGTRLTVT.

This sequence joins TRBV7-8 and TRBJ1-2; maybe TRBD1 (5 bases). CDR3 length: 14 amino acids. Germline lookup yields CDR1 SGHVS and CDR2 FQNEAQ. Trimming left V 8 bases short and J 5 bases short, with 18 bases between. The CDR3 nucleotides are TGTGCCAGCGGGGACGGGCCGGCGGGGTATGGCTACACCTTC. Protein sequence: CASGDGPAGYGYTF.

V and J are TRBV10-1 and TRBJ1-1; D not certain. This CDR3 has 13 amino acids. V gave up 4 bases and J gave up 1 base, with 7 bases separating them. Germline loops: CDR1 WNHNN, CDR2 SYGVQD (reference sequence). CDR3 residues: CASSAHTNTEAFF. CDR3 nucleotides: TGCGCCAGCAGTGCCCACACGAACACTGAAGCTTTCTTT.

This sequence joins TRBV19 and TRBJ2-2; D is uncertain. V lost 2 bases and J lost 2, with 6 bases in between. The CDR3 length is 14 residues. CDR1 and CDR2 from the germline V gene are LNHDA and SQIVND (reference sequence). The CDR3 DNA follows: TGTGCCAGTAGTATACAGTTAAACACCGGGGAGCTGTTTTTT. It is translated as CASSIQLNTGELFF.

DNA for the CDR3: TGTGCCAGCAGCTTAGAGCGGGAGCGCTACGAGCAGTACTTC. Translated: CASSLERERYEQYF. The chain combines TRBV13 with TRBJ2-7; 8 nucleotides line up with TRBD2. J lost 3 bases, V lost 1 base, and 2 bases had no gene match. The CDR3 has 14 amino acids. Germline lookup yields CDR1 PRHDT and CDR2 FYEKMQ (reference sequence).

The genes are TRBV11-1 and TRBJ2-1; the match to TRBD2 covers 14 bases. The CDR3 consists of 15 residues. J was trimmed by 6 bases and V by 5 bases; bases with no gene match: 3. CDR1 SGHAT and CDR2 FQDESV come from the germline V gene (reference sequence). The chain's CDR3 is CASSRGLAGVNEQFF. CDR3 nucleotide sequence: TGTGCCAGCAGCCGGGGACTAGCGGGAGTCAATGAGCAGTTCTTC.

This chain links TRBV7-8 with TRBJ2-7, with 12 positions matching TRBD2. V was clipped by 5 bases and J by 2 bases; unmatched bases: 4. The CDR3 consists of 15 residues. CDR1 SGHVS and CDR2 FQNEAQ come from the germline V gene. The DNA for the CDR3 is TGTGCCAGCAGCGAGACTAGCGGGAGAACCTACGAGCAGTACTTC. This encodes CASSETSGRTYEQYF. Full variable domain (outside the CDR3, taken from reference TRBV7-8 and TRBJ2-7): GAGVSQSPRYKVAKRGQDVALRCDPISGHVSLFWYQQALGQGPEFLTYFQNEAQLDKSGLPSDRFFAERPEGSVSTLKIQRTQQEDSAVYLCASSETSGRTYEQYFGPGTRLTVT.

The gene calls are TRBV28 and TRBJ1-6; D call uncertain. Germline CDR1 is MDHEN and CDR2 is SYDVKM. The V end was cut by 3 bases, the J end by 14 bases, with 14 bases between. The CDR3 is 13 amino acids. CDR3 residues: CASSFPFINTLHF. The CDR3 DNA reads TGTGCCAGCAGTTTCCCGTTTATAAACACCCTCCACTTT.

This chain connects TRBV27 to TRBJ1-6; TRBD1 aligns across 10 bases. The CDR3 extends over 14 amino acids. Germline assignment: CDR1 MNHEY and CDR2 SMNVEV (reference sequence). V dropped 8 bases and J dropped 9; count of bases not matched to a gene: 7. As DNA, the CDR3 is TGTGCCAGCGCCATGACAGGGGGCGGTTCACCCCTCCACTTT. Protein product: CASAMTGGGSPLHF.

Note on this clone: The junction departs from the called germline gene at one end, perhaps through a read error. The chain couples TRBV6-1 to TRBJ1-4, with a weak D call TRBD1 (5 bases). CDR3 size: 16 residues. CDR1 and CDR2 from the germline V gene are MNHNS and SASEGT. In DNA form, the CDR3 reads TGTGCCAGCAGTGACGGGCCGGGACGGGGGAGTGAAAAACTGCTTTTT. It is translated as CASSDGPGRGSEKLLF.

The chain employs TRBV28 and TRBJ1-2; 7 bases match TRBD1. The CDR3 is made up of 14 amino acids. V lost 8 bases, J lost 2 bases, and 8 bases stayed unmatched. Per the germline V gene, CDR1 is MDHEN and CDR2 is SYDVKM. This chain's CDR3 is CASFPDRKNYGYTF. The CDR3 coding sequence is TGTGCCAGCTTTCCGGACAGGAAAAACTATGGCTACACCTTC.

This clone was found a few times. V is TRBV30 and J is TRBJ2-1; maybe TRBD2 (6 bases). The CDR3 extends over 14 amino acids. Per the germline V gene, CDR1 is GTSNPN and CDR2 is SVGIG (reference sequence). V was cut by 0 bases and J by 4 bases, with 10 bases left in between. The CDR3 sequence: CAWSVMGRYNEQFF. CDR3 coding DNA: TGTGCCTGGAGTGTAATGGGGAGGTACAATGAGCAGTTCTTC. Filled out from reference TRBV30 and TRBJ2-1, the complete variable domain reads SQTIHQWPATLVQPVGSPLSLECTVEGTSNPNLYWYRQAAGRGLQLLFYSVGIGQISSEVPQNLSASRPQDRQFILSSKKLLLSDSGFYLCAWSVMGRYNEQFFGPGTRLTVL.

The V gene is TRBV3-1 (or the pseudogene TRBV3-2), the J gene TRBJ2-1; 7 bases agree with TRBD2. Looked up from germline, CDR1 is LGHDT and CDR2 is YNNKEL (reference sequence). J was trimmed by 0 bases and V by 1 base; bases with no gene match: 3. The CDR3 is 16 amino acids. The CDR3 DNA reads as TGTGCCAGCAGCCAAGGTGGCGGGGGCTCCTACAATGAGCAGTTCTTC. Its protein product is CASSQGGGGSYNEQFF.

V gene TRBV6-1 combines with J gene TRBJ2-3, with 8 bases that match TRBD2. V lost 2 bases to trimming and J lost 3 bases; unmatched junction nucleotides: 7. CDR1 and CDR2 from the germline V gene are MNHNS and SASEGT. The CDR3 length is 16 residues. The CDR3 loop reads CASSEPGRAVTDTQYF. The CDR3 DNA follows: TGTGCCAGCAGTGAACCCGGGAGGGCCGTAACAGATACGCAGTATTTT.

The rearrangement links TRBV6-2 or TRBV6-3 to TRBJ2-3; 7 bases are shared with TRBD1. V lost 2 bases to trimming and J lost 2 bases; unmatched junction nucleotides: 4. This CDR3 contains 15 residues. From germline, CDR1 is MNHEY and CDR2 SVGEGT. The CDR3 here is CASSYLGQATDTQYF. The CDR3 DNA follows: TGTGCCAGCAGTTACCTTGGACAGGCCACAGATACGCAGTATTTT.

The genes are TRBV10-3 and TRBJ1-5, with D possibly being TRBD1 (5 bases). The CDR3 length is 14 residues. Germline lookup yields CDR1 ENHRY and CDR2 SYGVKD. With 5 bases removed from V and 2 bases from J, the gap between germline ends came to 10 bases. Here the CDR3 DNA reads TGTGCCATCAGTCCCGGCAGGGGCAATCAGCCCCAGCATTTT. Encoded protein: CAISPGRGNQPQHF.

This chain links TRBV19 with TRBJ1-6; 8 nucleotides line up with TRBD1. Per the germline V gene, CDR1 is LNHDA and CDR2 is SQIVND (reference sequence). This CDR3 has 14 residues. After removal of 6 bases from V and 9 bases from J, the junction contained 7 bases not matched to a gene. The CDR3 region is CASSPDRELSPLHF. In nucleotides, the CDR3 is TGTGCCAGTAGCCCGGACAGGGAGCTTTCACCCCTCCACTTT.

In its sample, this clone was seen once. CDR3 sequence reads: CASSPGTPEQYF. Here the CDR3 DNA reads TGTGCCAGCAGCCCTGGGACACCCGAGCAGTACTTC. The V and J genes are TRBV14 and TRBJ2-7; D possibly corresponds to TRBD1 (6 bases). Germline V gives CDR1 SGHDN, CDR2 FVKESK. Trimming shortened V by 4 bases and J by 6 bases, and 10 bases separated the two germline ends. This CDR3 spans 12 amino acids.

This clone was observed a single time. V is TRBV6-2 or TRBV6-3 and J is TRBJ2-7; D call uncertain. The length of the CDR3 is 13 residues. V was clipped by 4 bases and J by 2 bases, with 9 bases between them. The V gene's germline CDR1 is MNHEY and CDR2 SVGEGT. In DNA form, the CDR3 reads TGTGCCAGCAGTTGGCAGGTGACCTACGAGCAGTACTTC. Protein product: CASSWQVTYEQYF.

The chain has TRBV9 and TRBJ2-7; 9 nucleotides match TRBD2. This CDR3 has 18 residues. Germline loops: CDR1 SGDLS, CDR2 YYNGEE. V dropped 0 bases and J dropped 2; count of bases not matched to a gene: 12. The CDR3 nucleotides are TGTGCCAGCAGCGTAGTTAGGCTAGCGGGACCCCAGACCTACGAGCAGTACTTC. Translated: CASSVVRLAGPQTYEQYF.

In DNA form, the CDR3 reads TGTGCCAGCAGGGAGAGGAGCTCCTACAATGAGCAGTTCTTC. As protein: CASRERSSYNEQFF. The V call is TRBV27, the J call TRBJ2-1; the D is unclear. V lost 6 bases, J lost 0 bases, and 9 bases lay in between. This CDR3 has 14 residues. Per germline, CDR1 MNHEY and CDR2 SMNVEV (reference sequence).

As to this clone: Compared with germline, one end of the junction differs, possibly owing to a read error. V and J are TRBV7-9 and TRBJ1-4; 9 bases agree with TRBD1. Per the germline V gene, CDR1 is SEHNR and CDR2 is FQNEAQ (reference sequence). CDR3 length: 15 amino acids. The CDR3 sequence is CASSLGGQGREKLLF. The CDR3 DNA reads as TGTGCCAGCAGCTTAGGGGGACAGGGAAGAGAAAAACTGCTTTTT. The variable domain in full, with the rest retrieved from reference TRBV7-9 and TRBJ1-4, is DTGVSQNPRHKITKRGQNVTFRCDPISEHNRLYWYRQTLGQGPEFLTYFQNEAQLEKSRLLSDRFSAERPKGSFSTLEIQRTEQGDSAMYLCASSLGGQGREKLLFGSGTQLSVL.

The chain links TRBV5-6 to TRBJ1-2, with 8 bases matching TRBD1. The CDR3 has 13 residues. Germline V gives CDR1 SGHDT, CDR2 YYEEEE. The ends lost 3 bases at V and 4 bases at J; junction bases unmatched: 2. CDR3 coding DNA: TGTGCCAGCAGCTCCGACAGGGGCTATGGCTACACCTTC. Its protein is CASSSDRGYGYTF.

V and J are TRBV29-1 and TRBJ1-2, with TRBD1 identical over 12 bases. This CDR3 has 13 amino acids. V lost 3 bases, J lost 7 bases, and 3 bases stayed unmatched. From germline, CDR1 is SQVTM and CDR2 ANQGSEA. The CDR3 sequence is CSVEGQGARGYTF. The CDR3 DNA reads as TGCAGCGTTGAGGGACAGGGGGCGCGTGGCTACACCTTC.